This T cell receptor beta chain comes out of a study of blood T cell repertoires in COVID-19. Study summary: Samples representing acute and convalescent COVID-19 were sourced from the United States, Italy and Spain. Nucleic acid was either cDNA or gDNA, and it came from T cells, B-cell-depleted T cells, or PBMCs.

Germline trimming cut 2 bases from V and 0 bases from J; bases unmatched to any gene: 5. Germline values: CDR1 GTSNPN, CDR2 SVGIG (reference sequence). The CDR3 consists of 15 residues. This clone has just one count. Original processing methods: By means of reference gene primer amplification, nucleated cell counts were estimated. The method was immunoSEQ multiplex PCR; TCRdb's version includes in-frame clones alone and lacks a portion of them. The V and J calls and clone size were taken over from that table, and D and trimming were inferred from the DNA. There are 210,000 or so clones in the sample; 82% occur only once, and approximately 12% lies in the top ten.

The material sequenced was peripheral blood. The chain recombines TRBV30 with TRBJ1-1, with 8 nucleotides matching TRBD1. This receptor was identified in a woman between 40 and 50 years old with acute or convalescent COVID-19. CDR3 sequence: CAWSPPGGLNTEAFF. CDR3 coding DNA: TGTGCCTGGAGTCCCCCAGGGGGCCTGAACACTGAAGCTTTCTTT.